This T cell receptor (beta chain) was observed in a study of blood T cell repertoires in COVID-19. In the study overall: Material from acute and convalescent COVID-19 was sourced from the United States, Italy and Spain. The cDNA or gDNA used as material had been derived from T cells, B-cell-depleted T cells, or PBMCs.

During active infection, Seattle patients enrolled and were then monitored through disease. In the original processing: The authors estimated nucleated cell counts from reference gene primer amplification. Assay: immunoSEQ multiplex PCR; the TCRdb copy retains only in-frame clones and omits some. For V, J and clone size, that table is used; D and trimming come from the DNA. Among 130,000 or so clones, 75% to 85% were seen once, and the ten largest hold approximately 5%. The CDR3 is made up of 13 amino acids. The V end was cut by 3 bases, the J end by 8 bases, with 13 bases between. Per the germline V gene, CDR1 is SGHDN and CDR2 is FVKESK.

What was sequenced was peripheral blood. The TCR originated in a woman aged 70 to 79 with COVID-19, enrolled during active disease. V and J are TRBV14 and TRBJ1-1; D might be TRBD1 (5 bases). The CDR3 nucleotides are TGTGCCAGCAGCCATAGCGGCAGGGTAGAAGCTTTCTTT. Translated, it gives CASSHSGRVEAFF.